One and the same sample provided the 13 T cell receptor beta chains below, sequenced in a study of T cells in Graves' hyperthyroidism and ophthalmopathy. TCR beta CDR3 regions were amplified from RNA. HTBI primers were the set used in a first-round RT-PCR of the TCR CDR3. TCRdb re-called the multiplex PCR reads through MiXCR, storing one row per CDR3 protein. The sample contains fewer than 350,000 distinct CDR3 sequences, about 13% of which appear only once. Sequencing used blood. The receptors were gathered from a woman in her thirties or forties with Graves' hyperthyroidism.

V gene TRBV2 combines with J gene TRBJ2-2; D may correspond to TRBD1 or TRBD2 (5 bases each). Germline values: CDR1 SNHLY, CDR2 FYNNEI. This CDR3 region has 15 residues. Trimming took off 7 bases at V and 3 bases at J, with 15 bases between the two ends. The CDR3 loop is CASTPRVGDTGELFF. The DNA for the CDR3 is TGTGCCAGCACCCCAAGGGTGGGGGACACCGGGGAGCTGTTTTTT.

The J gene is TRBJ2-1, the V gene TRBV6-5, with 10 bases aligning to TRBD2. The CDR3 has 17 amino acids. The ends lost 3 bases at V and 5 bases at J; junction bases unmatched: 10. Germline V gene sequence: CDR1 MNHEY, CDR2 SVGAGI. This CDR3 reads CASSYMASGSVHNEQFF. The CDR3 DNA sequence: TGTGCCAGCAGTTATATGGCTAGCGGGAGTGTGCACAATGAGCAGTTCTTC.

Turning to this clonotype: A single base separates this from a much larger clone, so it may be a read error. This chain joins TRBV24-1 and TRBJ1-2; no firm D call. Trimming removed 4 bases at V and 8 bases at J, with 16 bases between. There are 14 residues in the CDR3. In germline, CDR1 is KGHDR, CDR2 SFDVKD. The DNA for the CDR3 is TGTGCCACCAGTGACGAAACAGAGGTCAGCGGCTACACCTTC. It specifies CATSDETEVSGYTF.

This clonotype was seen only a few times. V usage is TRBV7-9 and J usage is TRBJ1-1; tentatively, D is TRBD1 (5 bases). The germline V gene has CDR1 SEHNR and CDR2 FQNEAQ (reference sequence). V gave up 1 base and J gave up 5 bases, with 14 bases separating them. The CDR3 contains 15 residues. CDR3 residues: CASSLGWGGATEAFF. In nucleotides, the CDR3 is TGTGCCAGCAGCTTAGGGTGGGGAGGGGCGACTGAAGCTTTCTTT.

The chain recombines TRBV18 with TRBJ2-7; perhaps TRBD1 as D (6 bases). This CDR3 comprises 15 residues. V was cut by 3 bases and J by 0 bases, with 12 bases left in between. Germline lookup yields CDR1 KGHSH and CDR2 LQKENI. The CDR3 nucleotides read TGTGCCAGCTCACCTTCCAGGGACACCTCCTACGAGCAGTACTTC. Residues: CASSPSRDTSYEQYF. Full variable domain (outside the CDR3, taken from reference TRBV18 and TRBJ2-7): NAGVMQNPRHLVRRRGQEARLRCSPMKGHSHVYWYRQLPEEGLKFMVYLQKENIIDESGMPKERFSAEFPKEGPSILRIQQVVRGDSAAYFCASSPSRDTSYEQYFGPGTRLTVT.

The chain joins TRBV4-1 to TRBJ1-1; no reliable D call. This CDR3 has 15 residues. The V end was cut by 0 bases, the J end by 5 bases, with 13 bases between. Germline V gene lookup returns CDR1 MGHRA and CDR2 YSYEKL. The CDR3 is CASSQDWGFGTEAFF. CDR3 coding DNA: TGCGCCAGCAGCCAAGATTGGGGATTTGGGACTGAAGCTTTCTTT.

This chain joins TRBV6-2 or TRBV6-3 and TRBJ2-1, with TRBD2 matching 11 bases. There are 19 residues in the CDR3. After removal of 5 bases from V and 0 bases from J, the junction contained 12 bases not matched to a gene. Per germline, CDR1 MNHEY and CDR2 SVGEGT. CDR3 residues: CASSGPGLAAMFSYNEQFF. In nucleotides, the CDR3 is TGTGCCAGCAGTGGACCGGGACTAGCGGCTATGTTCTCCTACAATGAGCAGTTCTTC.

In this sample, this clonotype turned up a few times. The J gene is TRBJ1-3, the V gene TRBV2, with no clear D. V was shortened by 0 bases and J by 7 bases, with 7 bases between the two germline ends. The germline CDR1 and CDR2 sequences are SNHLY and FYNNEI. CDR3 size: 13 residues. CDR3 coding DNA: TGTGCCAGCAGTGAAGCAGTGCCGAACACCATATATTTT. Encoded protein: CASSEAVPNTIYF.

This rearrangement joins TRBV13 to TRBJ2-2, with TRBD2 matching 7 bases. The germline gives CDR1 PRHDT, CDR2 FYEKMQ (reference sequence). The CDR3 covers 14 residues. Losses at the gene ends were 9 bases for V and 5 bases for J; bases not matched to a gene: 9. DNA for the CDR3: TGTGCCAGTCTTGGGGAGGGGTCAACCGGGGAGCTGTTTTTT. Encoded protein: CASLGEGSTGELFF.

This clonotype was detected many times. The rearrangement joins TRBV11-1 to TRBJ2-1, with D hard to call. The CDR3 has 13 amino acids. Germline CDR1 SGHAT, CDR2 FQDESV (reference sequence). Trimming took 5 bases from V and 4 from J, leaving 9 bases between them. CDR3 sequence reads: CASSGGMYNEQFF. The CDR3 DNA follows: TGTGCCAGCAGCGGTGGGATGTACAATGAGCAGTTCTTC.

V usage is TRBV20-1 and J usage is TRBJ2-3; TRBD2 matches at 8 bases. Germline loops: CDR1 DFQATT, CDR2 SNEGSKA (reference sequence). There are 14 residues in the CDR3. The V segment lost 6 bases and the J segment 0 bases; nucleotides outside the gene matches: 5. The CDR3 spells CSAIAGTSTDTQYF. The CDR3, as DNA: TGCAGTGCCATAGCGGGGACTAGCACAGATACGCAGTATTTT.

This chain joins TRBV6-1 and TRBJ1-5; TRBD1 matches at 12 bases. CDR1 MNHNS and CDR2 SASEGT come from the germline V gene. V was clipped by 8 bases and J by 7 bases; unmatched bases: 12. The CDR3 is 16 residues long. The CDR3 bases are TGTGCCAGCCAATCGCCGGGACAGGGGGCAGGCCAGCCCCAGCATTTT. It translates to CASQSPGQGAGQPQHF.

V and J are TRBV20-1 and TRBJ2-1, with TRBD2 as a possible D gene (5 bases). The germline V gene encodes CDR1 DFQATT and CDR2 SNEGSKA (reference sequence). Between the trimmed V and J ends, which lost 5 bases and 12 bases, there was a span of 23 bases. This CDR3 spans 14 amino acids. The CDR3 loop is CSALYTPGNKGQFF. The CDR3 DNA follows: TGCAGTGCTCTCTATACTCCGGGAAACAAGGGGCAGTTCTTC.